The following is a TCR beta chain sequence with its context. HIV-negative, healthy adults without recent acute infections or vaccinations were the donors. Every donor was a Caucasian adult from Nashville, Tennessee. Sequencing was performed with immunoSEQ multiplex PCR; in TCRdb, only in-frame clones are kept and a portion is missing. Of 2.3 million or so clones listed, over 85% are singletons. These data belong to a study of shared clonotypes between healthy human individuals. The overall study: With ages of 18 to 49, the donors were two women and three men.

From germline, CDR1 is MDHEN and CDR2 SYDVKM. V gave up 6 bases and J gave up 4 bases, with 22 bases separating them. The CDR3 consists of 17 residues. The material sequenced was naive CD4+ T cells from PBMCs. Stated subset: CD45RA+ positively selected. The chain joins TRBV28 to TRBJ2-1; D is unresolved. This sequence originates from a man aged 18 to 29 in good health. Some clones in this sample may be carry-over from other donors' samples. The CDR3 sequence: CASRRITTQLRYNEQFF. CDR3 in DNA: TGTGCCAGCAGGAGAATTACGACACAGCTTAGGTACAATGAGCAGTTCTTC.